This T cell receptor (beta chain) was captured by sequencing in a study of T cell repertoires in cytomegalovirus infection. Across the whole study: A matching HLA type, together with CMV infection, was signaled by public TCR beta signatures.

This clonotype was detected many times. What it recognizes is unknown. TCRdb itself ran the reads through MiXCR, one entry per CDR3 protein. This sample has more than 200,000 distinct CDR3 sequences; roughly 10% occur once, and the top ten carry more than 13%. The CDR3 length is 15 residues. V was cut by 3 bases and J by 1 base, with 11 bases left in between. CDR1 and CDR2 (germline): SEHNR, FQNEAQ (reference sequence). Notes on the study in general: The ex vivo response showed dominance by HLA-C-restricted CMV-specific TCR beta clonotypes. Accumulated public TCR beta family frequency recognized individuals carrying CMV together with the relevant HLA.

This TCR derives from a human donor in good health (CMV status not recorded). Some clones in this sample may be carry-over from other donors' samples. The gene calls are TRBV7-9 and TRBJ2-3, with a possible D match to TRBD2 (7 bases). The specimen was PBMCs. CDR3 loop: CASSLNGGRTDTQYF. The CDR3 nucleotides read TGTGCCAGCAGCTTGAACGGGGGGCGCACAGATACGCAGTATTTT.